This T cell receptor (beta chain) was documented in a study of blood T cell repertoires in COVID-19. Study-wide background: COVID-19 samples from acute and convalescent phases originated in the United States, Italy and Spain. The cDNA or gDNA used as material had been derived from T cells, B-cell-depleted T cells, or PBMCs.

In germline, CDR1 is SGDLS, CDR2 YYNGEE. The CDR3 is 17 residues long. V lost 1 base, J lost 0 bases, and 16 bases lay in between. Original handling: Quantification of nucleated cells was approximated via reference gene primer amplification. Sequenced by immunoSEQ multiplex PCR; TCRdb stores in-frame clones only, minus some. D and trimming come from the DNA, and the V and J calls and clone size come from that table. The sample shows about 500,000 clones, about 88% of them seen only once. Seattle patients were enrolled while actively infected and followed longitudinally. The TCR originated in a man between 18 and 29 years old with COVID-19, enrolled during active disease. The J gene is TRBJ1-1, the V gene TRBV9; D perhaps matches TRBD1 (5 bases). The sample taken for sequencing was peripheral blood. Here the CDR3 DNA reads TGTGCCAGCAGCGTATTAGGGGTGGATCGAATGAACACTGAAGCTTTCTTT. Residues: CASSVLGVDRMNTEAFF.